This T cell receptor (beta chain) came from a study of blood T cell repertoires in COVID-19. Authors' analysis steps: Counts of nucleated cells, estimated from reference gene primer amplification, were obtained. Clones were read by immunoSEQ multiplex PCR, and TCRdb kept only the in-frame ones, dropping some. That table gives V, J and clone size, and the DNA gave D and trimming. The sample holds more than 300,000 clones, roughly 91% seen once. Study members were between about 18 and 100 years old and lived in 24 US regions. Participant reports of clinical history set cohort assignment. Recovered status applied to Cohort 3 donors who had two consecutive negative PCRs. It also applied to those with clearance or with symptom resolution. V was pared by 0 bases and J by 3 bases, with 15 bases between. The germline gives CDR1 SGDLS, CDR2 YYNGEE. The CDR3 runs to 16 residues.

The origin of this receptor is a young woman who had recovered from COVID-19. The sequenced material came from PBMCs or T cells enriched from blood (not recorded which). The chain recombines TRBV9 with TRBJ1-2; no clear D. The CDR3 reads CASSVVGSPTYYGYTF. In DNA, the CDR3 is TGTGCCAGCAGCGTAGTGGGCAGCCCAACCTACTATGGCTACACCTTC. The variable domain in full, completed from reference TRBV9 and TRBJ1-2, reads DSGVTQTPKHLITATGQRVTLRCSPRSGDLSVYWYQQSLDQGLQFLIQYYNGEERAKGNILERFSAQQFPDLHSELNLSSLELGDSALYFCASSVVGSPTYYGYTFGSGTRLTVV.